The clone carrying this TCR beta chain was seen a single time. This sample stems from a study of shared clonotypes between healthy human individuals. Some clones are missing from TCRdb's copy, which holds only in-frame ones; the method was immunoSEQ multiplex PCR. The sample yields hundreds of thousands of clones, 73% seen once. The sequence was obtained from a woman in her twenties or thirties in good health. The sequencing sample was made of memory CD4+ T cells sorted from blood. This sample's subset: CD45RA-negative fraction.

CDR3 amino acids: CALEQSYEQYF. In nucleotides, the CDR3 is TGTGCGTTGGAGCAGTCCTACGAGCAGTACTTC. This chain joins TRBV30 and TRBJ2-7; D remains unclear. The CDR3 has 11 residues. The V gene's germline CDR1 is GTSNPN and CDR2 SVGIG (reference sequence).